This entry is about one TCR beta chain. Its antigen is still unknown. Next came a second PCR, run for about 6 to 12 cycles, which used a sample-barcoded 5' primer along with a J-beta primer mix. TCRdb re-derived calls from the 5' RACE reads in MiXCR, one entry per CDR3 protein. Of approximately 490,000 distinct CDR3 sequences in the sample, around 24% are singletons; the top ten hold around 10%. These data originate in a study of blood T cells in healthy people across ages. The study's findings and limits: Without sorted subsets, naive and antigen-experienced compartments could not be conclusively compared.

The same specimen was also included in a second study, on T cells of mothers and their children. That study adds: The authors added sample barcodes and 2-4 random nucleotides using the M1S primer of the second PCR. Related and unrelated pairs show TCR recombination output that thymic selection shapes similarly. The overlap seen between related mothers and children slightly exceeded that of unrelated pairs, though not significantly.

This TCR was sampled from a boy younger than 18 in good health. Sequencing was carried out using blood.

The CDR3 is CASSLQRPFFSSGANVLTF. The DNA of the CDR3 is TGCGCCAGCAGCTTGCAACGGCCGTTTTTTTCCTCTGGGGCCAACGTCCTGACTTTC. This chain connects TRBV5-1 to TRBJ2-6; D gene ambiguous. The germline V gene encodes CDR1 SGHRS and CDR2 YFSETQ. Deletions cut 1 base from V and 0 bases from J, with 17 bases between. This CDR3 contains 19 residues. Full variable domain (missing parts from reference TRBV5-1 and TRBJ2-6): KAGVTQTPRYLIKTRGQQVTLSCSPISGHRSVSWYQQTPGQGLQFLFEYFSETQRNKGNFPGRFSGRQFSNSRSEMNVSTLELGDSALYLCASSLQRPFFSSGANVLTFGAGSRLTVL.